This paragraph reports one T cell receptor (beta chain). Its antigen is as yet unknown. The data derive from a study of CD8 T cells in ankylosing spondylitis. Overall study results and limits: Reactive arthritis synovial fluid and blood previously showed some of these motif variants. Seemingly characteristic of ankylosing spondylitis blood was a TCR beta motif consisting of fewer than 10 highly homologous variants.

This CDR3 region has 13 residues. The V and J ends lost 4 bases and 4 bases respectively, with 11 bases between them. Germline V CDR1 and CDR2: SGHDT, YYEEEE. The TCR beta libraries were generated through quantitative 5'-RACE incorporating molecular barcodes. A single record per CDR3 protein comes from TCRdb applying MiXCR to the 5' RACE reads. The data hold about 540,000 distinct CDR3 sequences, with roughly 13% observed a single time. V is TRBV5-6 and J is TRBJ1-2; D is undetermined. The source material was blood, either unsorted or a sorted T cell fraction (not recorded which). The source of this sequence is a male donor with ankylosing spondylitis. The CDR3 sequence is CASSLTSTYGYTF. As DNA, the CDR3 is TGTGCCAGCAGCCTGACATCTACCTATGGCTACACCTTC.